This passage covers 26 T cell receptor beta chains from one sample sequenced in a study of T cell responses to AZD1222 COVID-19 vaccine. TCRdb's table, derived via immunoSEQ multiplex PCR, lists solely in-frame clones and lacks some. This table holds some 150,000 clones, approximately 85% found once. The sequencing used peripheral blood, collected 28 days after the second dose of the MenACWY control vaccine. Every receptor here comes from an adult who received the MenACWY meningococcal vaccine as a control.

The chain couples TRBV29-1 to TRBJ2-1; tentative D call: TRBD1 (6 bases). Germline CDR1 SQVTM, CDR2 ANQGSEA. Trimming pared 5 bases from V and 15 bases from J, leaving 20 bases between. This CDR3 spans 12 amino acids. Here the CDR3 DNA reads TGCAGCGTTCTGGCCCCGGACAGTCATGTGTTCTTC. Amino acids: CSVLAPDSHVFF.

This chain uses TRBV4-2 with TRBJ1-3; D uncertain. CDR1 LGHNA and CDR2 YNFKEQ come from the germline V gene. The CDR3 sequence is 13 residues long. The V end was cut by 4 bases, the J end by 4 bases, with 8 bases between. The CDR3 is CASSLSGGNTIYF. CDR3 nucleotide sequence: TGTGCCAGCAGCCTCTCCGGGGGAAACACCATATATTTT.

This rearrangement joins TRBV5-4 to TRBJ2-2; TRBD2 matches at 9 bases. The germline V gene encodes CDR1 SGHNT and CDR2 YYREEE (reference sequence). The CDR3 spans 16 residues. Germline trimming cut 0 bases from V and 6 bases from J; bases unmatched to any gene: 6. As DNA, the CDR3 is TGTGCCAGCAGCTTGGTCACTAGCGGGTATTCCGGGGAGCTGTTTTTT. Encoded protein: CASSLVTSGYSGELFF. Combining the CDR3 with reference TRBV5-4 and TRBJ2-2 gives the whole variable domain ETGVTQSPTHLIKTRGQQVTLRCSSQSGHNTVSWYQQALGQGPQFIFQYYREEENGRGNFPPRFSGLQFPNYSSELNVNALELDDSALYLCASSLVTSGYSGELFFGEGSRLTVL.

J is TRBJ2-1 and V is TRBV12-5; 9 nucleotides line up with TRBD2. Germline loops: CDR1 LGHNT, CDR2 FRNRAP. The CDR3 is made up of 16 amino acids. V gave up 4 bases and J gave up 5 bases; unmatched junction bases: 9. The CDR3 nucleotides read TGTGCTAGTGGTTGGGCGACTAGCGGTTTTCACAATGAGCAGTTCTTC. It translates to CASGWATSGFHNEQFF.

This chain joins TRBV9 and TRBJ2-1; TRBD1 might be the D (5 bases). Looked up from germline, CDR1 is SGDLS and CDR2 is YYNGEE. The length of the CDR3 is 13 residues. The V and J ends lost 0 bases and 6 bases respectively, with 7 bases between them. The CDR3 protein is CASSVEGFNEQFF. The CDR3 DNA reads as TGTGCCAGCAGCGTAGAGGGGTTCAATGAGCAGTTCTTC.

The chain couples TRBV9 to TRBJ1-4; 9 nucleotides agree with TRBD1. The CDR3 is 16 amino acids. Germline assignment: CDR1 SGDLS and CDR2 YYNGEE. Trimming took 0 bases from V and 7 from J; bases not matched to a gene: 7. The CDR3 sequence is CASSVGGTGLGEKLFF. The DNA of the CDR3 is TGTGCCAGCAGCGTAGGAGGGACAGGGTTGGGTGAAAAACTGTTTTTT.

This sequence joins TRBV12-3 or TRBV12-4 and TRBJ1-2; D is possibly TRBD1 (5 bases). V was cut by 7 bases and J by 3 bases, with 12 bases left in between. There are 13 residues in the CDR3. The CDR3 DNA reads as TGTGCCAGCAAGCTTTCAGGGTACTATGGCTACACCTTC. As protein: CASKLSGYYGYTF.

V usage is TRBV19 and J usage is TRBJ2-1, with 8 bases fitting TRBD2. This CDR3 region has 14 residues. J was trimmed by 6 bases and V by 3 bases; bases with no gene match: 4. Germline CDR1 and CDR2: LNHDA and SQIVND (reference sequence). CDR3 loop: CASSIRSGGNEQFF. DNA of the CDR3: TGTGCCAGTAGTATTAGGAGCGGGGGCAATGAGCAGTTCTTC.

The gene calls are TRBV27 and TRBJ1-1; D is ambiguous. The CDR3 totals 13 residues. V shed 3 bases and J shed 5 bases, with 10 bases lying between them. CDR1 is MNHEY and CDR2 is SMNVEV in the germline V gene (reference sequence). The CDR3 nucleotides are TGTGCCAGCAGTTTCGGTAGTTTGACTGAAGCTTTCTTT. Protein product: CASSFGSLTEAFF.

This clone appeared once. The V and J genes are TRBV18 and TRBJ2-7; 10 nucleotides line up with TRBD2. J lost 5 bases, V lost 3 bases, and 10 bases had no gene match. CDR3 length equals 16 residues. Germline-derived CDR1 and CDR2 are KGHSH and LQKENI. CDR3 coding DNA: TGTGCCAGCTCACCCTTGTCGCGGCTAGCGGGAGACGAGCAGTACTTC. Translated: CASSPLSRLAGDEQYF.

The chain employs TRBV4-1 and TRBJ2-3; D may be TRBD1 (6 bases). Germline CDR1 and CDR2: MGHRA and YSYEKL. This CDR3 has 15 residues. Deletions cut 3 bases from V and 6 bases from J, with 16 bases between. The CDR3 coding sequence is TGCGCCAGCAGCCAGGACAGCCTAATAGGCGATACGCAGTATTTT. It specifies CASSQDSLIGDTQYF.

This rearrangement joins TRBV4-1 to TRBJ1-1, with TRBD1 as a possible D gene (5 bases). V lost 4 bases, J lost 1 base, and 13 bases lay in between. Per germline, CDR1 MGHRA and CDR2 YSYEKL. CDR3 length equals 15 residues. The CDR3 loop reads CASSRSGNSNTEAFF. CDR3 sequence (DNA): TGCGCCAGCAGCCGATCAGGGAACTCGAACACTGAAGCTTTCTTT.

V gene TRBV30 combines with J gene TRBJ1-5; unclear D gene. Trimming removed 0 bases at V and 4 bases at J, with 7 bases between. The germline CDR1 and CDR2 sequences are GTSNPN and SVGIG (reference sequence). This CDR3 comprises 13 residues. CDR3: CAWSVAGNQPQHF. The CDR3, as DNA: TGTGCCTGGAGTGTAGCTGGAAATCAGCCCCAGCATTTT.

V usage is TRBV19 and J usage is TRBJ2-7, with 7 positions matching TRBD1. The CDR3 runs 16 residues. Germline values: CDR1 LNHDA, CDR2 SQIVND (reference sequence). With V trimmed by 10 bases and J by 0 bases, 15 bases remained unmatched. CDR3 in amino acids: CATSHRGAALSYEQYF. The CDR3 DNA is TGTGCCACCTCCCACAGGGGAGCGGCCCTCTCCTACGAGCAGTACTTC.

As regards this clone: Other DNA sequences in the sample encode the same CDR3. J is TRBJ1-5 and V is TRBV6-2 or TRBV6-3; D is perhaps TRBD1 (5 bases). Trimming took off 2 bases at V and 4 bases at J, with 9 bases between the two ends. The germline V gene has CDR1 MNHEY and CDR2 SVGEGT. The CDR3 extends over 14 amino acids. In DNA form, the CDR3 reads TGTGCCAGCAGTTACGGGGGAGGGAATCAGCCCCAGCATTTT. It is translated as CASSYGGGNQPQHF.

This clone has a single count. V is TRBV6-4 and J is TRBJ2-1; 11 nucleotides match TRBD2. The J segment lost 13 bases and the V segment lost 6 bases, leaving 8 bases of the junction unmatched. CDR1 MRHNA and CDR2 SNTAGT come from the germline V gene. CDR3 length: 13 residues. CDR3 residues: CASRDPSGGRQFF. DNA for the CDR3: TGTGCCAGCAGGGACCCTAGCGGGGGGCGTCAGTTCTTC.

The V and J genes are TRBV18 and TRBJ2-4; a weak D match, TRBD2 (6 bases). The CDR3 spans 15 residues. V shed 0 bases and J shed 8 bases, with 14 bases lying between them. The germline V gene has CDR1 KGHSH and CDR2 LQKENI. CDR3: CASSPPSGRGDIQYF. CDR3 bases: TGTGCCAGCTCACCACCGTCCGGGAGAGGAGACATTCAGTACTTC.

DNA of the CDR3: TGTGCCAGCACAGGAGGTTCGGCTGGAAACACCATATATTTT. This sequence encodes CASTGGSAGNTIYF. The chain has TRBV6-5 and TRBJ1-3, with unresolved D. CDR3 length equals 14 residues. The ends were cut back, 7 bases at V and 2 bases at J, with 12 bases in the middle. Germline CDR1 reads MNHEY; CDR2 reads SVGAGI.

V usage is TRBV29-1 and J usage is TRBJ1-6; no firm D call. The germline V gene encodes CDR1 SQVTM and CDR2 ANQGSEA. Deletions cut 4 bases from V and 9 bases from J, with 13 bases between. There are 13 residues in the CDR3. The CDR3 spells CSVGEAASSPLHF. The CDR3 region has the DNA TGCAGCGTTGGGGAGGCCGCGTCTTCACCCCTCCACTTT.

This clone was recorded once. V is TRBV27 and J is TRBJ2-7, with D perhaps TRBD1 or TRBD2 (6 bases each). Trimming shortened V by 7 bases and J by 6 bases, and 16 bases separated the two germline ends. The CDR3 has 13 residues. Germline assignment: CDR1 MNHEY and CDR2 SMNVEV (reference sequence). The CDR3 sequence: CASTRQEGGEQYF. The CDR3 DNA is TGTGCCAGCACCCGACAGGAGGGGGGCGAGCAGTACTTC.

This clone was observed a single time. DNA of the CDR3: TGCGCCAGCAGCTTCGGGGGGTCCAAAGTGGAGCAGTACTTC. This sequence encodes CASSFGGSKVEQYF. V usage is TRBV5-1 and J usage is TRBJ2-7; 7 bases are a match to TRBD2. There are 14 residues in the CDR3. V was clipped by 2 bases and J by 7 bases; unmatched bases: 9. CDR1 is SGHRS and CDR2 is YFSETQ in the germline V gene.

The V and J genes are TRBV30 and TRBJ1-2; TRBD1 might be the D (5 bases). Germline CDR1 reads GTSNPN; CDR2 reads SVGIG (reference sequence). The CDR3 length is 13 residues. Trimming pared 8 bases from V and 5 bases from J, leaving 18 bases between. The CDR3 is CAREVGRAYGYTF. The CDR3 DNA is TGTGCCCGGGAGGTGGGCAGGGCGTATGGCTACACCTTC.

This clone showed up just a few times. This chain joins TRBV5-4 and TRBJ1-1, with 7 bases fitting TRBD1. Germline CDR1 SGHNT, CDR2 YYREEE (reference sequence). Germline trimming cut 3 bases from V and 7 bases from J; bases unmatched to any gene: 9. There are 14 residues in the CDR3. CDR3 sequence reads: CASSSGGTVFEAFF. The CDR3 coding sequence is TGTGCCAGCAGCTCGGGCGGGACAGTTTTTGAAGCTTTCTTT.

The chain combines TRBV28 with TRBJ1-5, with 9 bases fitting TRBD1. Germline V gives CDR1 MDHEN, CDR2 SYDVKM. J was trimmed by 9 bases and V by 6 bases; bases with no gene match: 12. The CDR3 runs to 15 residues. DNA for the CDR3: TGTGCCAGCAGCCCTAAGGACAGGGGTCGATCGCCCCAGCATTTT. Its translation: CASSPKDRGRSPQHF.

The chain is built from TRBV13 and TRBJ1-1; D call uncertain. The germline CDR1 and CDR2 sequences are PRHDT and FYEKMQ (reference sequence). V was pared by 8 bases and J by 4 bases, with 23 bases between. This CDR3 has 16 residues. The CDR3 bases are TGTGCCAGCCGATCACCCAAAACAGTAATTGTCACTGAAGCTTTCTTT. This codes for CASRSPKTVIVTEAFF. Full variable domain (rest looked up from reference TRBV13 and TRBJ1-1): AAGVIQSPRHLIKEKRETATLKCYPIPRHDTVYWYQQGPGQDPQFLISFYEKMQSDKGSIPDRFSAQQFSDYHSELNMSSLELGDSALYFCASRSPKTVIVTEAFFGQGTRLTVV.

This clone has more than one count but fewer than ten. This CDR3 reads CASSVNRKRPNTSYEQYF. The CDR3 DNA sequence: TGCGCCAGCAGTGTGAACAGGAAGCGGCCTAATACTTCCTACGAGCAGTACTTC. This chain connects TRBV10-1 to TRBJ2-7; either TRBD1 or TRBD2 may supply D (5 bases each). V lost 4 bases to trimming and J lost 1 base, with 23 bases between them. In germline, CDR1 is WNHNN, CDR2 SYGVQD (reference sequence). The CDR3 is 18 amino acids.